A selection of T cell receptor beta chains follows, all from one sample in a study of cytomegalovirus exposure and HLA in healthy donors. Assay: immunoSEQ multiplex PCR; the TCRdb copy retains only in-frame clones and omits some. The table records more than 40,000 clones, 81% of them present only once. Sequencing was performed on PBMCs. These receptors were taken from a man aged 45-65 years in good health and CMV-seronegative. Each CDR3 is given with its conserved first and last residue. A D gene is named only where the DNA matches it firmly. Clone sizes are given selectively: once, few, many, or a class where the clone is expanded.

j_call | clone_size | v_call | d_call | cdr3_nt | cdr3_aa
TRBJ2-7 | - | TRBV7-9 | TRBD2 | TGTGCCAGCAGCAAAACTAGCGAAACCTACGAGCAGTACTTC | CASSKTSETYEQYF
TRBJ2-7 | once | TRBV5-6 | TRBD2 | TGTGCCAGCAGCTGGAGCTCCGGGACTAAGGTCTACGAGCAGTACTTC | CASSWSSGTKVYEQYF
TRBJ2-1 | - | TRBV14 | - | TGTGCCAGCAGCCAAACTACAGACTACTACAATGAGCAGTTCTTC | CASSQTTDYYNEQFF
TRBJ1-1 | - | TRBV27 | - | TGTGCCAGCAGTCCCATGACAGCCCTGGCCCCGAACACTGAAGCTTTCTTT | CASSPMTALAPNTEAFF
TRBJ2-1 | - | TRBV6-5 | TRBD2 | TGTGCCAGCAGGGTTAGCGGGGGGGACTACAATGAGCAGTTCTTC | CASRVSGGDYNEQFF
TRBJ2-2 | - | TRBV19 | TRBD1 | TGTGCCAGTAGTGGCGACAGGGGGTATTCAGGGGAGCTGTTTTTT | CASSGDRGYSGELFF
TRBJ2-3 | - | TRBV4-2 | TRBD2 | TGTGCCAGCAGCCAAGAAGAAGCTAGCGGTAGCACAGATACGCAGTATTTT | CASSQEEASGSTDTQYF
TRBJ1-5 | - | TRBV7-9 | - | TGTGCCAGCAGCTTAGGGACAACGAACAATCAGCCCCAGCATTTT | CASSLGTTNNQPQHF
TRBJ2-2 | - | TRBV5-6 | TRBD2 | TGTGCCAGCAGCTTCCTAGCGGGCACCGGGGAGCTGTTTTTT | CASSFLAGTGELFF
TRBJ2-3 | - | TRBV5-1 | - | TGCGCCAGCAGCCGAAGCCCAGGGGTCACGGCGGCAGATACGCAGTATTTT | CASSRSPGVTAADTQYF
TRBJ1-5 | - | TRBV27 | - | TGTGCCAGCAGTTTATCAGGGAGGGAGCCCCAGCATTTT | CASSLSGREPQHF
TRBJ2-2 | - | TRBV2 | - | TGTGCCAGCAAGACCGGGGGAGGCCTTATCACCGGGGAGCTGTTTTTT | CASKTGGGLITGELFF
TRBJ2-3 | - | TRBV25-1 | TRBD2 | TGTGCCAGCGAGCGGGGGGGCCGCACAGATACGCAGTATTTT | CASERGGRTDTQYF
TRBJ2-1 | - | TRBV7-9 | - | TGTTCCAGCAGCTCGCCGGGACACAGCAATGAGCAGTTCTTC | CSSSSPGHSNEQFF
TRBJ1-1 | - | TRBV27 | TRBD1 | TGTGCCAGCAGTTTAGCGGCAGGGGGCCTCACTGAAGCTTTCTTT | CASSLAAGGLTEAFF
TRBJ1-5 | once | TRBV5-8 | - | TGTGCCAGCAGTCGAAGGGGAAATAGCAATCAGCCCCAGCATTTT | CASSRRGNSNQPQHF
TRBJ1-5 | - | TRBV7-2 | - | TGTGCCAGCAGCTTAGTGGGGCAGGGTTATCAGCCCCAGCATTTT | CASSLVGQGYQPQHF
TRBJ2-2 | - | TRBV25-1 | - | TGTGCCAGCAGCCCGGGGTTGGGGTACACCGGGGAGCTGTTTTTT | CASSPGLGYTGELFF
TRBJ2-5 | - | TRBV5-5 | TRBD2 | TGTGCCAGCAGCTTGTGGGAGGGCGGAGAGACCCAGTACTTC | CASSLWEGGETQYF
TRBJ1-2 | - | TRBV29-1 | - | TGCAGCGCCCGTCACGGAGACTATGGCTACACCTTC | CSARHGDYGYTF
TRBJ2-1 | - | TRBV5-1 | TRBD2 | TGCGCCAGCAGCTTGAACTCGGGACTAACCAACAATGAGCAGTTCTTC | CASSLNSGLTNNEQFF
TRBJ1-4 | - | TRBV25-1 | - | TGTGCCAGCAGTGAATGGGGCCTGGTTAATGAAAAACTGTTTTTT | CASSEWGLVNEKLFF
TRBJ2-7 | once | TRBV21-1 | - | TGTGCCAGCCGGGACAGGGGGCAATACGAGCAGTACTTC | CASRDRGQYEQYF
TRBJ1-3 | - | TRBV4-3 | - | TGCGCCAGCAGCCTTGCAGGCTCTGGAAACACCATATATTTT | CASSLAGSGNTIYF
TRBJ2-1 | - | TRBV12-5 | - | TGTGCTAGTGGTTTGTTTCAACTAGAGCAGTTCTTC | CASGLFQLEQFF
TRBJ2-7 | - | TRBV18 | - | TGTGCCAGCTCACCAGGACAGACCTACGAGCAGTACTTC | CASSPGQTYEQYF
TRBJ2-7 | - | TRBV15 | TRBD2 | TGTGCCACCAGCAGAGGCTTCGGGGGGGTTCTCTACGAGCAGTACTTC | CATSRGFGGVLYEQYF
TRBJ2-5 | - | TRBV14 | TRBD2 | TGTGCCAGCAGCCGGGGGACTAGCCCGATGGAGACCCAGTACTTC | CASSRGTSPMETQYF
TRBJ2-1 | - | TRBV7-8 | TRBD1 | TGTGCCAGCAGTCGTCCACAGGGGGAGCCGTCCTACAATGAGCAGTTCTTC | CASSRPQGEPSYNEQFF
TRBJ1-1 | - | TRBV7-9 | - | TGTGCCAGCAGCCCCCTGTATGAAGCTTTCTTT | CASSPLYEAFF
TRBJ2-4 | - | TRBV28 | - | TGTGCCAGCACCCACCAACGGGGAAAAAACATTCAGTACTTC | CASTHQRGKNIQYF
TRBJ2-5 | - | TRBV7-3 | - | TGTGCCAGCAGCTTGGGGCTTCGGGAGACCCAGTACTTC | CASSLGLRETQYF
TRBJ2-7 | - | TRBV5-6 | - | TGTGCCAGCAGCCATGGGCAAGGGGATCTGGATTACGAGCAGTACTTC | CASSHGQGDLDYEQYF
TRBJ2-2 | once | TRBV7-2 | TRBD1 | TGTGCCAGCAGCTTCCGTCAGGGGGCCGGGGAGCTGTTTTTT | CASSFRQGAGELFF